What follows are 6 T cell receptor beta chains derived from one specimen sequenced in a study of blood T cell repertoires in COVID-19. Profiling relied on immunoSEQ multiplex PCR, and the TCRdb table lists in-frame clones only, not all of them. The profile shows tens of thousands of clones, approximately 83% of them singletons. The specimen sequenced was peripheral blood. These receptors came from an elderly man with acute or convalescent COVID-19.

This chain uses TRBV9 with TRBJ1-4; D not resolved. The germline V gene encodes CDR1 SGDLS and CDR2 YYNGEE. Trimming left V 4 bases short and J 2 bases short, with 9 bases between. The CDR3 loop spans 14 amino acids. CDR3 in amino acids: CASSPTGTNEKLFF. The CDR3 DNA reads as TGTGCCAGCAGCCCTACGGGGACTAATGAAAAACTGTTTTTT.

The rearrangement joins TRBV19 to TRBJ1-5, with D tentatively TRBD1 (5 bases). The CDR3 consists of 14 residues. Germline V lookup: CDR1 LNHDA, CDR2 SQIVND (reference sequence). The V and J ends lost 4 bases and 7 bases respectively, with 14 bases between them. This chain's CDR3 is CASSRGQERQPQHF. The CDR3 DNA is TGTGCCAGTAGTAGAGGACAAGAGAGACAGCCCCAGCATTTT.

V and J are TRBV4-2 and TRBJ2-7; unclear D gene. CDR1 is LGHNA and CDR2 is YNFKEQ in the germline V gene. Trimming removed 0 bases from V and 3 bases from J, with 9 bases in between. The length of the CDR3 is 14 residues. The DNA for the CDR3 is TGTGCCAGCAGCCAAGACAGGCGCCGCTACGAGCAGTACTTC. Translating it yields CASSQDRRRYEQYF.

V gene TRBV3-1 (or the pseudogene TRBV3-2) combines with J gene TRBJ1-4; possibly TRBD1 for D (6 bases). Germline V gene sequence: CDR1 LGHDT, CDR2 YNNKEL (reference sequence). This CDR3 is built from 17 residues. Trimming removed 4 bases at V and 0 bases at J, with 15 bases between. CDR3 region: CASSPTGPLTTNEKLFF. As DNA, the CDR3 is TGTGCCAGCAGCCCGACAGGTCCGTTGACAACTAATGAAAAACTGTTTTTT.

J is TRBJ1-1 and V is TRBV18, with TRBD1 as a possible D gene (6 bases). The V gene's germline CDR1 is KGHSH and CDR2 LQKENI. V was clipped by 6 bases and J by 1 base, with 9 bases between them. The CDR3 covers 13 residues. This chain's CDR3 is CASSSGQNTEAFF. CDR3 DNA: TGTGCCAGCTCGTCGGGACAGAACACTGAAGCTTTCTTT.

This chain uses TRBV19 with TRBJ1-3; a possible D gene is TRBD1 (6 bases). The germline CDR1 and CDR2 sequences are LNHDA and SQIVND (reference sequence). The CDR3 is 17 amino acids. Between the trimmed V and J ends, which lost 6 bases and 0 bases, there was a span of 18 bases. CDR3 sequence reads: CASRTGTTTLSGNTIYF. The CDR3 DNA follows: TGTGCCAGTAGAACCGGGACAACTACTCTCTCTGGAAACACCATATATTTT.